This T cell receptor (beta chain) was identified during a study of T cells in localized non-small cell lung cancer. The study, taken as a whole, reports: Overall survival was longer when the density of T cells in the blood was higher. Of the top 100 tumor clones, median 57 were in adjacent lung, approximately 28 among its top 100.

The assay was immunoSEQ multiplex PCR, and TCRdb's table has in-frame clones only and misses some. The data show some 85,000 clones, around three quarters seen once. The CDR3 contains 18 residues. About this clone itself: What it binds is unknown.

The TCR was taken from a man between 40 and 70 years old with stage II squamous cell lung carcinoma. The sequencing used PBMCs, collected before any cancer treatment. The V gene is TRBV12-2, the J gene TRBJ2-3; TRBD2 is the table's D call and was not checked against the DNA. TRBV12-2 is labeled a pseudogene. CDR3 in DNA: TGTGCAAGTCGCTTAGTGACTAGCGGGGGGCAATTCACAGATACGCAGTATTTT. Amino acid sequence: CASRLVTSGGQFTDTQYF.